One and the same sample provided the 31 T cell receptor beta chains below, sequenced in a study of cytomegalovirus exposure and HLA in healthy donors. PCR employed 60 Vbeta and 13 Jbeta primers. TCRdb's table, derived via immunoSEQ multiplex PCR, lists solely in-frame clones and lacks some. The sample includes roughly 150,000 clones, approximately 75% of them seen just once. Material: PBMCs. Every receptor here comes from a man aged 45 to 65 in good health and CMV-seropositive.

The V and J genes are TRBV6-5 and TRBJ2-1; 13 bases are a match to TRBD2. With V trimmed by 6 bases and J by 3 bases, 2 bases remained unmatched. This CDR3 spans 15 amino acids. Germline V gene sequence: CDR1 MNHEY, CDR2 SVGAGI. The CDR3 loop reads CASRGLAGFYNEQFF. CDR3 nucleotide sequence: TGTGCCAGCAGGGGACTAGCGGGATTCTACAATGAGCAGTTCTTC.

The chain employs TRBV7-2 and TRBJ2-1; D might be TRBD2 (6 bases). Germline V gene lookup returns CDR1 SGHTA and CDR2 FQGNSA. V gave up 6 bases and J gave up 2 bases, with 23 bases separating them. The CDR3 is made up of 18 amino acids. The CDR3 DNA is TGTGCCAGCAGTAATGTAGCGGCCCGAGGAAGTCCCTACAATGAGCAGTTCTTC. It encodes CASSNVAARGSPYNEQFF.

The chain joins TRBV10-3 to TRBJ2-4; 9 positions agree with TRBD1. The CDR3 is made up of 15 amino acids. Trimming cost V 2 bases and J 3 bases; bases outside gene matches: 2. Germline V lookup: CDR1 ENHRY, CDR2 SYGVKD. CDR3: CAISEDRGIKNIQYF. The CDR3, as DNA: TGTGCCATCAGTGAGGACAGGGGGATCAAAAACATTCAGTACTTC.

The table lists this clone with a count of one. The J gene is TRBJ1-6, the V gene TRBV4-3; no clear D gene. V lost 0 bases to trimming and J lost 6 bases, with 9 bases between them. The CDR3 is 15 residues long. The germline gives CDR1 LGHNA, CDR2 YSLEER. CDR3 DNA sequence: TGCGCCAGCAGCCAAGATCACCCAGTTAATTCACCCCTCCACTTT. This codes for CASSQDHPVNSPLHF.

The chain is built from TRBV28 and TRBJ2-3, with 7 nucleotides matching TRBD1. Losses at the gene ends were 5 bases for V and 0 bases for J; bases not matched to a gene: 5. Germline loops: CDR1 MDHEN, CDR2 SYDVKM. The CDR3 has 15 residues. The CDR3 loop is CASSPTGASTDTQYF. The CDR3 DNA reads as TGTGCCAGCAGTCCAACAGGGGCGAGCACAGATACGCAGTATTTT.

The chain recombines TRBV13 with TRBJ2-5; weak D call: TRBD1 (5 bases). Germline loops: CDR1 PRHDT, CDR2 FYEKMQ (reference sequence). V was pared by 2 bases and J by 1 base, with 8 bases between. The CDR3 is 14 amino acids. This CDR3 reads CASSLWGGQETQYF. CDR3 nucleotide sequence: TGTGCCAGCAGCTTATGGGGCGGCCAAGAGACCCAGTACTTC.

The J gene is TRBJ1-1, the V gene TRBV6-1, with 12 bases aligning to TRBD1. The germline V gene has CDR1 MNHNS and CDR2 SASEGT. V lost 7 bases, J lost 4 bases, and 1 base stayed unmatched. CDR3 length: 13 residues. In DNA form, the CDR3 reads TGTGCCAGCAAGGGACAGGGGGCCACTGAAGCTTTCTTT. Translated, it gives CASKGQGATEAFF.

Comments on this clone: This specimen includes other DNA sequences encoding the same CDR3. The genes are TRBV5-1 and TRBJ1-1, with unresolved D. Looked up from germline, CDR1 is SGHRS and CDR2 is YFSETQ. The CDR3 runs 13 residues. V lost 4 bases to trimming and J lost 4 bases, with 11 bases between them. The CDR3 reads CASSVTGRTEAFF. CDR3 in DNA: TGCGCCAGCAGCGTTACTGGTCGCACTGAAGCTTTCTTT.

The gene calls are TRBV27 and TRBJ1-1; weak D call: TRBD1 (6 bases). Germline-derived CDR1 and CDR2 are MNHEY and SMNVEV (reference sequence). Trimming took 5 bases from V and 1 from J, leaving 11 bases between them. CDR3 size: 14 residues. CDR3 residues: CASSPHRENTEAFF. For the CDR3, the DNA is TGTGCCAGCAGTCCCCACAGGGAGAACACTGAAGCTTTCTTT.

This chain links TRBV7-3 with TRBJ2-1; 7 bases line up with TRBD2. V shed 4 bases and J 8 bases; nucleotides not matched to a gene: 5. CDR3 size: 13 residues. The germline V gene has CDR1 SGHTA and CDR2 FQGTGA. CDR3 in DNA: TGTGCCAGCAGCTCAGGGACTAACCATGAGCAGTTCTTC. This codes for CASSSGTNHEQFF.

The rearrangement uses TRBV6-1 and TRBJ2-1, with D perhaps TRBD2 (6 bases). The CDR3 is made up of 13 amino acids. Germline V gene data show CDR1 as MNHNS and CDR2 as SASEGT. V was pared by 0 bases and J by 11 bases, with 11 bases between. CDR3 sequence: CASSEALGGKQFF. The CDR3 DNA is TGTGCCAGCAGTGAAGCGCTTGGGGGGAAGCAGTTCTTC.

CDR3 nucleotide sequence: TGTGCCAGCAGAGACGGACAGGGAAGGAATGGCTACACCTTC. Its protein is CASRDGQGRNGYTF. The J gene is TRBJ1-2, the V gene TRBV6-5, with 8 positions matching TRBD1. With 6 bases clipped from V and 6 bases from J, the junction kept 9 bases outside the gene matches. Germline-derived CDR1 and CDR2 are MNHEY and SVGAGI. The CDR3 totals 14 residues.

The chain has TRBV11-2 and TRBJ1-1; TRBD1 aligns across 7 bases. CDR1 and CDR2 from the germline V gene are SGHAT and FQNNGV. The junction had 4 bases not matched to a gene; V was cut back by 5 bases and J by 4 bases. The CDR3 consists of 13 residues. In nucleotides, the CDR3 is TGTGCCAGCAGCAACACAGGGGTCACTGAAGCTTTCTTT. It translates to CASSNTGVTEAFF.

The chain uses TRBV7-9 and TRBJ2-1; 8 bases fit TRBD1. CDR1 and CDR2 (germline): SEHNR, FQNEAQ (reference sequence). V was clipped by 1 base and J by 10 bases; unmatched bases: 12. This CDR3 comprises 16 residues. The CDR3 loop reads CASSLGATGVHREQFF. Written as DNA, the CDR3 is TGTGCCAGCAGCTTAGGAGCGACAGGGGTTCATCGCGAGCAGTTCTTC.

The gene calls are TRBV4-1 and TRBJ1-6; D gene unclear. The germline CDR1 and CDR2 sequences are MGHRA and YSYEKL. CDR3 length: 12 residues. Trimming pared 4 bases from V and 12 bases from J, leaving 10 bases between. CDR3 amino acids: CASSPGEGPLHF. CDR3 nucleotide sequence: TGCGCCAGCAGCCCCGGGGAGGGACCCCTCCACTTT.

The chain has TRBV27 and TRBJ2-1, with 8 bases lining up with TRBD2. The CDR3 covers 15 residues. CDR1 and CDR2 (germline): MNHEY, SMNVEV (reference sequence). V lost 0 bases and J lost 8; bases outside the gene matches: 6. The CDR3 nucleotides read TGTGCCAGCAGTTTATCCGGGGGGGGATTTTATGAGCAGTTCTTC. The encoded protein is CASSLSGGGFYEQFF.

V and J are TRBV7-9 and TRBJ2-1, with D tentatively TRBD1 (5 bases). Looked up from germline, CDR1 is SEHNR and CDR2 is FQNEAQ (reference sequence). V lost 5 bases and J 4 bases, leaving 18 bases between the germline ends. This CDR3 is built from 16 residues. The CDR3 protein is CASSMKRQSHYNEQFF. The CDR3 bases are TGTGCCAGCAGCATGAAACGACAGAGTCATTACAATGAGCAGTTCTTC.

This chain links TRBV7-8 with TRBJ1-3, with D possibly TRBD1 on 5 matching bases. The germline CDR1 and CDR2 sequences are SGHVS and FQNEAQ. Trimming left V 1 base short and J 0 bases short, with 7 bases between. The CDR3 sequence is 15 residues long. CDR3 nucleotide sequence: TGTGCCAGCAGCTTAGGGGGGGGCTCTGGAAACACCATATATTTT. This codes for CASSLGGGSGNTIYF.

The CDR3 DNA sequence: TGTGCCTGGAGAAGTACTAGCGGTCTCCACAATGAGCAGTTCTTC. Translation gives CAWRSTSGLHNEQFF. The chain combines TRBV30 with TRBJ2-1; 8 bases map to TRBD2. The ends lost 3 bases at V and 5 bases at J; junction bases unmatched: 9. Germline-derived CDR1 and CDR2 are GTSNPN and SVGIG (reference sequence). The CDR3 contains 15 residues.

This rearrangement joins TRBV5-1 to TRBJ2-4, with D possibly TRBD2 on 5 matching bases. The CDR3 is 13 amino acids. Between the trimmed V and J ends, which lost 5 bases and 8 bases, there was a span of 14 bases. Per germline, CDR1 SGHRS and CDR2 YFSETQ. The CDR3 sequence: CASRGEGGDIQYF. In DNA form, the CDR3 reads TGCGCCAGCAGAGGAGAGGGTGGGGACATTCAGTACTTC.

This clone occurred a few times. The V gene is TRBV6-1, the J gene TRBJ2-1, with TRBD2 matching over 7 bases. This CDR3 has 14 amino acids. CDR1 is MNHNS and CDR2 is SASEGT in the germline V gene. Trimming removed 4 bases from V and 1 base from J; junction bases left unmatched: 1. CDR3 in amino acids: CASSGGGSYNEQFF. For the CDR3, the DNA is TGTGCCAGCAGTGGGGGGGGGTCCTACAATGAGCAGTTCTTC.

The table lists this clone with a few counts. The rearrangement uses TRBV28 and TRBJ2-4; the D is unclear. The CDR3 contains 16 residues. Trimming left V 3 bases short and J 0 bases short, with 12 bases between. Germline CDR1 and CDR2: MDHEN and SYDVKM. CDR3 protein: CASSLDLTLAKNIQYF. For the CDR3, the DNA is TGTGCCAGCAGTTTGGATCTGACTCTAGCCAAAAACATTCAGTACTTC.

The V gene is TRBV5-6, the J gene TRBJ1-2; 9 bases are shared with TRBD1. Looked up from germline, CDR1 is SGHDT and CDR2 is YYEEEE. J was trimmed by 5 bases and V by 3 bases; bases with no gene match: 8. The CDR3 contains 15 residues. In DNA form, the CDR3 reads TGTGCCAGCAGCTCGCTCGGACAGGGGTGGTATGGCTACACCTTC. Protein product: CASSSLGQGWYGYTF.

The chain employs TRBV2 and TRBJ2-7, with TRBD1 matching over 9 bases. This CDR3 is built from 15 residues. Germline loops: CDR1 SNHLY, CDR2 FYNNEI. V dropped 3 bases and J dropped 2; count of bases not matched to a gene: 5. The CDR3 here is CASSDPGQGTYEQYF. The CDR3 coding sequence is TGTGCCAGCAGTGACCCGGGACAGGGCACCTACGAGCAGTACTTC.

The chain employs TRBV5-1 and TRBJ2-6; D is possibly TRBD2 (6 bases). The CDR3 spans 20 residues. Germline-derived CDR1 and CDR2 are SGHRS and YFSETQ. V lost 1 base and J 2 bases, leaving 22 bases between the germline ends. The CDR3 region is CASSLIVHAGRSTGANVLTF. CDR3 DNA sequence: TGCGCCAGCAGCTTGATTGTACACGCAGGGAGGAGTACTGGGGCCAACGTCCTGACTTTC.

The genes are TRBV9 and TRBJ2-2, with D hard to call. The V end lost 0 bases, the J end lost 0 bases, and 9 bases lay between the germline ends. The CDR3 sequence is 16 residues long. Germline CDR1 reads SGDLS; CDR2 reads YYNGEE. The DNA for the CDR3 is TGTGCCAGCAGCGTAGCTTCACCAGCGAACACCGGGGAGCTGTTTTTT. Its translation: CASSVASPANTGELFF.

The chain links TRBV7-2 to TRBJ2-5, with TRBD2 matching 11 bases. Germline CDR1 and CDR2: SGHTA and FQGNSA. With 2 bases clipped from V and 2 bases from J, the junction kept 4 bases outside the gene matches. The CDR3 consists of 16 residues. The CDR3 reads CASSLTSSGGQETQYF. CDR3 coding DNA: TGTGCCAGCAGCTTAACGTCTAGCGGGGGGCAAGAGACCCAGTACTTC.

V gene TRBV2 combines with J gene TRBJ1-2; D might be TRBD1 (5 bases). V lost 6 bases to trimming and J lost 5 bases, with 22 bases between them. CDR1 is SNHLY, CDR2 FYNNEI, per germline. The CDR3 is 16 amino acids. CDR3 region: CASSAPGRVPFYGYTF. The DNA of the CDR3 is TGTGCCAGCAGCGCCCCGGGCAGGGTGCCATTTTATGGCTACACCTTC.

This rearrangement joins TRBV18 to TRBJ1-1; D is possibly TRBD1 (6 bases). This CDR3 is built from 13 residues. Germline CDR1 is KGHSH and CDR2 is LQKENI. V was cut by 1 base and J by 6 bases, with 9 bases left in between. The DNA of the CDR3 is TGTGCCAGCTCACCACTGGGGGCCGCTGAAGCTTTCTTT. This gives the protein CASSPLGAAEAFF.

J is TRBJ2-2 and V is TRBV5-4; maybe TRBD2 (7 bases). Germline CDR1 is SGHNT and CDR2 is YYREEE (reference sequence). V lost 0 bases and J lost 6, with 12 bases in between. CDR3 length equals 15 residues. CDR3: CASSLVGGPAGELFF. The CDR3 bases are TGTGCCAGCAGCTTGGTCGGGGGGCCGGCCGGGGAGCTGTTTTTT. Complete variable domain (other parts from reference TRBV5-4 and TRBJ2-2): ETGVTQSPTHLIKTRGQQVTLRCSSQSGHNTVSWYQQALGQGPQFIFQYYREEENGRGNFPPRFSGLQFPNYSSELNVNALELDDSALYLCASSLVGGPAGELFFGEGSRLTVL.

The chain recombines TRBV4-3 with TRBJ1-2, with unresolved D. Germline V gene lookup returns CDR1 LGHNA and CDR2 YSLEER. V lost 1 base and J 4 bases, leaving 7 bases between the germline ends. This CDR3 is built from 13 residues. The CDR3 is CASSQAGAYGYTF. The CDR3 DNA reads as TGCGCCAGCAGCCAAGCCGGTGCCTATGGCTACACCTTC.